This is a list of T cell receptor beta chains from one sample in a study of T cell repertoires in cytomegalovirus infection. TCRdb reanalysed the reads using MiXCR and keeps one entry per CDR3 protein. This table holds roughly 920,000 distinct CDR3 sequences, 30% to 40% found once. Which antigens these TCRs recognize remains unknown. Sequenced material: cultured CD8+ T cells from PBMCs, taken from culture after CMV antigen stimulation. These receptor sequences come from a human donor in good health (CMV status not recorded). Some clones in this sample may be carry-over from other donors' samples. Each CDR3 is given with its conserved first and last residue. The D gene is left open where the match is weak. A clone size is listed for some rows: how often the clone was seen (once, few, many), or a class if it is expanded.

v_call	j_call	clone_size	d_call	cdr3_aa	cdr3_nt
TRBV7-8	TRBJ1-6	few	TRBD1	CASSSWDRFYNSPLHF	TGTGCCAGCAGCTCGTGGGACAGGTTCTATAATTCACCCCTCCACTTT
TRBV7-9	TRBJ2-5	.	TRBD1	CASSSGQVQETQYF	TGTGCCAGCAGCTCGGGACAGGTCCAAGAGACCCAGTACTTC
TRBV7-2	TRBJ2-2	few	TRBD2	CASSLGLAGVGGELFF	TGTGCCAGCAGCTTGGGACTAGCGGGGGTAGGCGGGGAGCTGTTTTTT
TRBV7-9	TRBJ1-5	few	.	CASSLGLHPQHF	TGTGCCAGCAGCTTAGGGCTCCACCCCCAGCATTTT
TRBV6-5	TRBJ2-1	once	.	CASSYYPGEVDNEQFF	TGTGCCAGCAGTTACTACCCGGGGGAGGTTGACAATGAGCAGTTCTTC
TRBV12-3/TRBV12-4	TRBJ2-1	.	.	CASSLVGGSFEDEQFF	TGTGCCAGCAGTTTGGTGGGGGGAAGTTTTGAGGATGAGCAGTTCTTC
TRBV11-2	TRBJ2-1	.	.	CASDDSVNEQFF	TGTGCCAGCGATGACAGCGTCAATGAGCAGTTCTTC
TRBV6-2/TRBV6-3	TRBJ2-1	few	TRBD2	CASSYEAGSSYNEQFF	TGTGCCAGCAGTTACGAAGCGGGGAGTTCCTACAATGAGCAGTTCTTC
TRBV6-6	TRBJ1-5	few	.	CASSYLPPGNQPQHF	TGTGCCAGCAGTTACCTTCCCCCGGGCAATCAGCCCCAGCATTTT
TRBV2	TRBJ1-4	.	.	CASSDPRENEKLFF	TGTGCCAGCAGTGACCCCAGGGAAAATGAAAAACTGTTTTTT
TRBV6-1	TRBJ2-3	few	TRBD1	CASSLRTGAGTDTQYF	TGTGCCAGCAGTCTTCGGACAGGGGCGGGCACAGATACGCAGTATTTT
TRBV24-1	TRBJ1-6	.	.	CATSDSGSRYNSPLHF	TGTGCCACCAGTGATTCCGGCAGCAGGTATAATTCACCCCTCCACTTT
TRBV14	TRBJ2-7	.	.	CASSQVLGSGSYEQYF	TGTGCCAGCAGCCAAGTGCTAGGATCGGGCTCCTACGAGCAGTACTTC
TRBV7-9	TRBJ2-5	few	.	CASIPSGGRDMETQYF	TGTGCCAGCATCCCGTCGGGCGGGCGGGACATGGAGACCCAGTACTTC
TRBV5-1	TRBJ2-5	few	TRBD1	CASSPGQGNRETQYF	TGCGCCAGCAGCCCGGGACAGGGTAATCGGGAGACCCAGTACTTC
TRBV4-1	TRBJ2-5	.	TRBD2	CASSQSSGTMETQYF	TGCGCCAGCAGCCAATCCTCCGGGACTATGGAGACCCAGTACTTC
TRBV14	TRBJ2-1	once	.	CASSRHGGYNEQFF	TGTGCCAGCAGCCGCCACGGGGGATACAATGAGCAGTTCTTC
TRBV4-1	TRBJ1-1	few	.	CASSQVGVPNTEAFF	TGCGCCAGCAGCCAAGTAGGGGTCCCGAACACTGAAGCTTTCTTT
TRBV4-1	TRBJ2-7	.	.	CASSPVDRNSYEQYF	TGCGCCAGCAGCCCAGTGGACCGAAACTCCTACGAGCAGTACTTC
TRBV7-9	TRBJ1-2	few	.	CASSLMSADYGYTF	TGTGCCAGCAGCTTAATGTCAGCAGACTATGGCTACACCTTC
TRBV19	TRBJ1-4	few	.	CASSPRGGNEKLFF	TGTGCCAGTAGCCCCCGAGGCGGTAATGAAAAACTGTTTTTT
TRBV4-2	TRBJ2-1	.	.	CASSQGGVNEQFF	TGTGCCAGCAGCCAAGGGGGAGTTAATGAGCAGTTCTTC
TRBV14	TRBJ1-4	.	.	CASSQDPGTQLFF	TGTGCCAGCAGCCAAGATCCAGGTACACAACTGTTTTTT
TRBV9	TRBJ2-7	.	TRBD1	CASSVAGTGPYEQYF	TGTGCCAGCAGCGTAGCAGGGACAGGTCCCTACGAGCAGTACTTC
TRBV12-3/TRBV12-4	TRBJ2-3	.	TRBD1	CANSSGQARHTQYF	TGTGCCAACAGTTCCGGACAGGCCAGGCATACGCAGTATTTT
TRBV7-9	TRBJ1-1	few	.	CASSPIGRMNTEAFF	TGTGCCAGCAGCCCCATTGGGAGAATGAACACTGAAGCTTTCTTT
TRBV7-9	TRBJ1-1	few	.	CASSHSNKGHPNTEAFF	TGTGCCAGCAGCCACTCGAACAAAGGACATCCGAACACTGAAGCTTTCTTT
TRBV13	TRBJ2-1	few	TRBD2	CASSLRTSGVWEQFF	TGTGCCAGCAGCTTAAGGACTAGCGGTGTTTGGGAGCAGTTCTTC
TRBV6-5	TRBJ2-3	.	TRBD1	CASSYSIGQGASTDTQYF	TGTGCCAGCAGTTACTCAATAGGACAGGGCGCGAGCACAGATACGCAGTATTTT
TRBV2	TRBJ2-1	.	.	CASPPSSPYNEQFF	TGTGCCAGCCCCCCGTCTAGCCCCTACAATGAGCAGTTCTTC
TRBV25-1	TRBJ2-2	few	.	CASGRGLNTGELFF	TGTGCCAGTGGACGGGGATTGAACACCGGGGAGCTGTTTTTT
TRBV5-1	TRBJ1-3	few	.	CASGDDRAGNTIYF	TGCGCCAGCGGAGACGATCGAGCTGGAAACACCATATATTTT
TRBV5-4	TRBJ2-3	few	TRBD2	CASSLEGSGGTDTQYF	TGTGCCAGCAGCTTGGAGGGGAGCGGGGGCACAGATACGCAGTATTTT
TRBV12-3/TRBV12-4	TRBJ1-1	.	.	CASSRTGTATEAFF	TGTGCCAGCAGCCGAACAGGGACGGCCACTGAAGCTTTCTTT
TRBV7-2	TRBJ2-3	many	TRBD2	CASSPIAGRTDTQYF	TGTGCCAGCAGCCCAATAGCGGGGCGCACAGATACGCAGTATTTT
TRBV12-3/TRBV12-4	TRBJ2-1	many	TRBD2	CASSLTSGVSYNEQFF	TGTGCCAGCAGCCTTACTAGCGGGGTCTCCTACAATGAGCAGTTCTTC
TRBV7-8	TRBJ2-1	many	.	CASSLGGQEQFF	TGTGCCAGCAGCTTAGGGGGACAAGAGCAGTTCTTC
TRBV6-1	TRBJ1-1	.	TRBD1	CAAGGYTEAFF	TGTGCCGCAGGGGGCTATACTGAAGCTTTCTTT
TRBV4-3	TRBJ2-1	many	TRBD2	CASSQGPGGGYNEQFF	TGCGCCAGCAGCCAAGGGCCCGGCGGGGGTTACAATGAGCAGTTCTTC
TRBV6-5	TRBJ1-2	few	.	CASSYSSAGLDGYTF	TGTGCCAGCAGTTACTCCTCGGCAGGGTTAGATGGCTACACCTTC
TRBV6-6	TRBJ2-1	.	.	CASSSLRGAGMGPNEQFF	TGTGCCAGCAGTTCCCTTCGGGGGGCAGGGATGGGGCCCAATGAGCAGTTCTTC
TRBV7-6	TRBJ2-5	many	.	CASSTTSPQTQYF	TGTGCCAGCAGCACGACGAGCCCGCAGACCCAGTACTTC
TRBV11-1	TRBJ2-1	.	TRBD2	CASSPQRGGNNEQFF	TGTGCCAGCAGCCCCCAGCGGGGGGGTAACAATGAGCAGTTCTTC
TRBV12-3/TRBV12-4	TRBJ2-1	many	.	CASSFEGDNYNEQFF	TGTGCCAGCAGTTTTGAGGGAGACAACTACAATGAGCAGTTCTTC
TRBV15	TRBJ2-5	few	.	CATSREVGYQETQYF	TGTGCCACCAGCAGAGAGGTCGGGTACCAAGAGACCCAGTACTTC
TRBV19	TRBJ1-1	many	.	CASSMGVGTEAFF	TGTGCCAGTAGTATGGGAGTGGGAACTGAAGCTTTCTTT